A selection of T cell receptor beta chains follows, all from one sample in a study of shared T cell receptors in the human thymus. This table comes from immunoSEQ multiplex PCR, and its TCRdb copy is limited to in-frame clones, with some not included. The sample records roughly 500,000 clones, more than 75% being singletons. Separately, the same data were catalogued under a study of human thymus T cells.

Specimen: thymocytes. The receptors shown here come from a boy under three years old with a congenital heart defect. CDR3s include the opening cysteine and the closing phenylalanine or tryptophan.

v_call	j_call	cdr3_aa
TRBV29-1	TRBJ2-1	CSVEEGLAGGPSSYNEQFF
TRBV4-3	TRBJ2-7	CASSHLGGQSYEQYF
TRBV19	TRBJ1-5	CASRRSNQPQHF
TRBV30	TRBJ1-4	CAWSRKTGESEKLFF
TRBV29-1	TRBJ2-1	CSVGRDGGGTRSSNEQFF
TRBV4-1	TRBJ2-5	CASSHRELGETQYF
TRBV7-2	TRBJ1-5	CASSFDRRSDGNQPQHF
TRBV7-2	TRBJ2-7	CASSPRLAGRGHPNYEQYF
TRBV11-2	TRBJ2-2	CASSLGTSRRTGELFF
TRBV5-6	TRBJ1-2	CASSKLRDRGWYGYTF
TRBV5-1	TRBJ1-3	CASSLEGPGNTIYF
TRBV7-2	TRBJ2-1	CASSLSLGQGYNEQFF
TRBV27	TRBJ1-5	CASSPRQVVSGYSNQPQHF
TRBV14	TRBJ2-3	CASSHKREADTQYF
TRBV12-5	TRBJ2-1	CALPSGSSYNEQFF
TRBV5-5	TRBJ1-1	CASSLDRNTEAFF
TRBV28	TRBJ1-2	CASSLRTLLNYGYTF
TRBV25-1	TRBJ2-7	CASSESRSAYEQYF
TRBV15	TRBJ2-5	CATSTLPGHLEETQYF
TRBV5-6	TRBJ2-7	CASSLTFYEQYF
TRBV2	TRBJ1-1	CASSEQGAMNTEAFF
TRBV11-2	TRBJ2-7	CASSPAGFEQYF
TRBV21-1	TRBJ1-1	CASSKGRGPEAFF
TRBV27	TRBJ2-7	CASSSRYEQYF
TRBV5-4	TRBJ1-1	CASSLRGQGEWEGTEAFF
TRBV5-4	TRBJ2-7	CASSPGGKRGPYEQYF
TRBV10-3	TRBJ1-3	CAISGGRPGPAFSGNTIYF
TRBV7-9	TRBJ1-2	CASSERTGFNYGYTF
TRBV7-2	TRBJ2-1	CASSSTSGRQFF
TRBV6-4	TRBJ2-2	CASSDTLAGGLNGELFF
TRBV9	TRBJ2-1	CASSMGLEQFF
TRBV6-5	TRBJ2-2	CASSPDTGELFF
TRBV16	TRBJ1-1	CASSQSIDRENTEAFF
TRBV4-1	TRBJ2-7	CASSQPGGTGRHEQYF
TRBV28	TRBJ2-7	CASSLDTGSYEQYF
TRBV7-2	TRBJ2-2	CASSSSTSGRSRTGELFF
TRBV10-1	TRBJ2-7	CASSGREVYEQYF
TRBV6-1	TRBJ2-7	CASSVDRGQYEQYF
TRBV4-3	TRBJ2-2	CASSRRGQVNGELFF
TRBV18	TRBJ2-7	CASSPPPGGPYEQYF
TRBV19	TRBJ1-5	CASSMGWDRDYSNQPQHF
TRBV5-8	TRBJ2-3	CASSLEPGQGAPDTQYF
TRBV14	TRBJ2-7	CASSQGEMGLAPNEQYF
TRBV6-5	TRBJ2-7	CASSYSATSSNEQYF
TRBV21-1	TRBJ2-7	CASRTQGGSSYEQYF